The 30 T cell receptor beta chains below all came from one sample that was sequenced in a study of blood T cell repertoires in COVID-19. Produced via immunoSEQ multiplex PCR; TCRdb's table is partial and in-frame only. The table has some 6,000 clones, 70% to 90% seen once. Material: peripheral blood. These receptors came from a human donor in a cohort sampled during active COVID-19.

The gene calls are TRBV6-5 and TRBJ1-4; possible D gene TRBD1, 6 bases. Germline V lookup: CDR1 MNHEY, CDR2 SVGAGI. The V end was cut by 6 bases, the J end by 3 bases, with 8 bases between. This CDR3 contains 13 residues. CDR3 amino acids: CASSRGANEKLFF. As DNA, the CDR3 is TGTGCCAGCAGCAGGGGAGCTAATGAAAAACTGTTTTTT.

The V gene is TRBV28, the J gene TRBJ2-7, with 7 nucleotides matching TRBD1. Germline CDR1 MDHEN, CDR2 SYDVKM. This CDR3 spans 15 amino acids. V was pared by 3 bases and J by 4 bases, with 9 bases of the junction left unmatched. In DNA, the CDR3 is TGTGCCAGCAGTTTTGAGGGGGCGAATAGGTACGAGCAGTACTTC. Translated, it gives CASSFEGANRYEQYF.

This chain links TRBV19 with TRBJ2-7; D is perhaps TRBD1 (6 bases). V was clipped by 4 bases and J by 5 bases, with 12 bases between them. Germline V gene sequence: CDR1 LNHDA, CDR2 SQIVND (reference sequence). There are 13 residues in the CDR3. DNA for the CDR3: TGTGCCAGTAGTAAGAACAGGGTCCACGAGCAGTACTTC. Protein product: CASSKNRVHEQYF. Filled out from reference TRBV19 and TRBJ2-7, the complete variable domain reads DGGITQSPKYLFRKEGQNVTLSCEQNLNHDAMYWYRQDPGQGLRLIYYSQIVNDFQKGDIAEGYSVSREKKESFPLTVTSAQKNPTAFYLCASSKNRVHEQYFGPGTRLTVT.

The chain recombines TRBV6-5 with TRBJ1-3; D gene ambiguous. Germline CDR1 MNHEY, CDR2 SVGAGI. V was clipped by 2 bases and J by 0 bases, with 11 bases between them. CDR3 length equals 16 residues. CDR3 nucleotide sequence: TGTGCCAGCAGTTACGGCGGAGCAAGCTCTGGAAACACCATATATTTT. It codes for CASSYGGASSGNTIYF.

The chain joins TRBV19 to TRBJ2-2, with 13 bases lining up with TRBD2. V was clipped by 4 bases and J by 2 bases; unmatched bases: 4. The CDR3 is 17 amino acids. Looked up from germline, CDR1 is LNHDA and CDR2 is SQIVND (reference sequence). CDR3 amino acids: CASSRGLAGYNTGELFF. The CDR3, as DNA: TGTGCCAGTAGTAGGGGACTAGCGGGGTATAACACCGGGGAGCTGTTTTTT. Drawing the rest from reference TRBV19 and TRBJ2-2, the complete variable domain is DGGITQSPKYLFRKEGQNVTLSCEQNLNHDAMYWYRQDPGQGLRLIYYSQIVNDFQKGDIAEGYSVSREKKESFPLTVTSAQKNPTAFYLCASSRGLAGYNTGELFFGEGSRLTVL.

The V gene is TRBV10-3, the J gene TRBJ2-3; D not certain. CDR1 and CDR2 from the germline V gene are ENHRY and SYGVKD. The CDR3 spans 10 residues. CDR3 in amino acids: CAVGTDTQYF. In DNA form, the CDR3 reads TGTGCGGTCGGGACAGATACGCAGTATTTT.

The chain's CDR3 is CASSPSVTGANVLTF. The CDR3 bases are TGTGCCAGCAGCCCCAGCGTGACCGGGGCCAACGTCCTGACTTTC. The chain employs TRBV9 and TRBJ2-6, with D unclear. The length of the CDR3 is 15 residues. The V end was cut by 4 bases, the J end by 4 bases, with 12 bases between. Germline CDR1 and CDR2: SGDLS and YYNGEE.

The chain uses TRBV12-3 or TRBV12-4 and TRBJ2-2, with a weak D call TRBD2 (6 bases). V shed 8 bases and J shed 5 bases, with 12 bases lying between them. The CDR3 has 13 residues. CDR3 amino acids: CASSSAGTGELFF. The CDR3 DNA follows: TGTGCCAGCTCGTCCGCGGGGACCGGGGAGCTGTTTTTT.

The chain links TRBV6-6 to TRBJ1-2, with 7 bases identical to TRBD1. CDR1 MNHNY and CDR2 SVGAGI come from the germline V gene (reference sequence). J gave up 6 bases and V 0 bases, and 7 bases lay outside the gene matches. The CDR3 sequence is 15 residues long. CDR3 sequence: CASSYSDRGQDGYTF. DNA for the CDR3: TGTGCCAGCAGTTACTCGGATAGGGGGCAGGATGGCTACACCTTC.

The V gene is TRBV25-1, the J gene TRBJ1-2, with 7 bases lining up with TRBD1. The V gene's germline CDR1 is MGHDK and CDR2 SYGVNS. The CDR3 totals 14 residues. V shed 3 bases, J shed 7 bases, and the junction held 8 bases outside the gene matches. CDR3 in amino acids: CASSDSGTAVGYTF. The CDR3 region has the DNA TGTGCCAGCAGTGACTCCGGGACAGCGGTTGGCTACACCTTC.

The chain links TRBV7-2 to TRBJ2-1, with a tentative D call TRBD2 (5 bases). In germline, CDR1 is SGHTA, CDR2 FQGNSA. CDR3 length: 13 residues. V gave up 1 base and J gave up 6 bases, with 7 bases separating them. The CDR3 is CASSLGRLNEQFF. The CDR3 bases are TGTGCCAGCAGCTTAGGGAGGCTCAATGAGCAGTTCTTC.

This chain uses TRBV19 with TRBJ1-2; no definite D call. This CDR3 is built from 14 residues. The germline V and J ends were trimmed by 0 bases and 7 bases, with 12 bases remaining between them. CDR1 is LNHDA and CDR2 is SQIVND in the germline V gene (reference sequence). CDR3 protein: CASSIDLSQIGYTF. CDR3 nucleotides: TGTGCCAGTAGTATAGATCTGTCGCAGATTGGCTACACCTTC.

The chain recombines TRBV19 with TRBJ1-2, with D possibly matching TRBD1 (6 bases). The germline V gene encodes CDR1 LNHDA and CDR2 SQIVND (reference sequence). V lost 5 bases and J 2 bases, leaving 12 bases between the germline ends. CDR3 length equals 14 residues. The CDR3 spells CASSRGDTNYGYTF. CDR3 DNA sequence: TGTGCCAGTAGTCGTGGGGACACAAACTATGGCTACACCTTC.

This chain joins TRBV27 and TRBJ1-4; possible D gene TRBD1, 6 bases. This CDR3 has 15 residues. V was clipped by 4 bases and J by 4 bases, with 13 bases between them. Germline V CDR1 and CDR2: MNHEY, SMNVEV (reference sequence). The CDR3 nucleotides are TGTGCCAGCAGTTCCCACAGGGCCCGTAATGAAAAACTGTTTTTT. It yields the protein CASSSHRARNEKLFF. The complete variable domain, with remaining parts taken from reference TRBV27 and TRBJ1-4, reads EAQVTQNPRYLITVTGKKLTVTCSQNMNHEYMSWYRQDPGLGLRQIYYSMNVEVTDKGDVPEGYKVSRKEKRNFPLILESPSPNQTSLYFCASSSHRARNEKLFFGSGTQLSVL.

Only one count was recorded for this clone. The rearrangement joins TRBV10-3 to TRBJ2-1; 8 bases match TRBD1. CDR3 length: 16 amino acids. V lost 2 bases and J lost 5; bases outside the gene matches: 8. CDR1 is ENHRY, CDR2 SYGVKD, per germline. The CDR3 bases are TGTGCCATCAGTGAGACCAGGGGGCGCCAGGACAATGAGCAGTTCTTC. It specifies CAISETRGRQDNEQFF.

This rearrangement joins TRBV19 to TRBJ2-3; 8 nucleotides align to TRBD2. This CDR3 is built from 14 residues. J lost 7 bases, V lost 3 bases, and 6 bases had no gene match. Germline V gene lookup returns CDR1 LNHDA and CDR2 SQIVND (reference sequence). The CDR3 DNA sequence: TGTGCCAGTAGTATGCGGGGGGCCATCCATACGCAGTATTTT. This codes for CASSMRGAIHTQYF.

The rearrangement joins TRBV6-1 to TRBJ2-3; tentative D call: TRBD2 (5 bases). Trimming removed 3 bases at V and 8 bases at J, with 9 bases between. This CDR3 spans 12 amino acids. Per the germline V gene, CDR1 is MNHNS and CDR2 is SASEGT. In DNA, the CDR3 is TGTGCCAGCAGTGAGTTAGAGGGTACGCAGTATTTT. Its protein is CASSELEGTQYF.

The rearrangement joins TRBV2 to TRBJ1-6, with D perhaps matching TRBD1 (6 bases). Germline V gene data show CDR1 as SNHLY and CDR2 as FYNNEI. The CDR3 has 14 residues. Trimming pared 2 bases from V and 9 bases from J, leaving 11 bases between. This chain's CDR3 is CASSEMGARSPLHF. CDR3 nucleotide sequence: TGTGCCAGCAGTGAAATGGGGGCGCGTTCACCCCTCCACTTT.

CDR3 in amino acids: CASSYVGASYNSPLHF. The CDR3, as DNA: TGTGCCAGCAGTTACGTGGGGGCATCCTATAATTCACCCCTCCACTTT. V and J are TRBV6-5 and TRBJ1-6; D possibly corresponds to TRBD1 (6 bases). CDR3 length: 16 residues. Germline V gene sequence: CDR1 MNHEY, CDR2 SVGAGI. Trimming took off 2 bases at V and 1 base at J, with 9 bases between the two ends.

This chain joins TRBV27 and TRBJ2-3, with TRBD2 as a possible D gene (7 bases). Per the germline V gene, CDR1 is MNHEY and CDR2 is SMNVEV (reference sequence). V gave up 8 bases and J gave up 2 bases, with 17 bases separating them. The CDR3 is 15 residues long. CDR3 loop: CASGGDNENTDTQYF. CDR3 nucleotide sequence: TGTGCCAGCGGGGGGGACAACGAAAACACAGATACGCAGTATTTT.

The J gene is TRBJ1-2, the V gene TRBV7-2; TRBD1 aligns across 8 bases. The length of the CDR3 is 13 residues. Unmatched junction bases numbered 6, after V lost 8 bases and J lost 4 bases. The germline CDR1 and CDR2 sequences are SGHTA and FQGNSA. CDR3 DNA: TGTGCCAGCGTTGCAGGGGGCTCCTATGGCTACACCTTC. Translation: CASVAGGSYGYTF.

The rearrangement uses TRBV25-1 and TRBJ2-4; no firm D call. This CDR3 spans 14 amino acids. V lost 1 base to trimming and J lost 0 bases, with 4 bases between them. Germline loops: CDR1 MGHDK, CDR2 SYGVNS. The CDR3 DNA sequence: TGTGCCAGCAGTGAATCGGGAGCCAAAAACATTCAGTACTTC. Amino acid sequence: CASSESGAKNIQYF.

J is TRBJ1-1 and V is TRBV2; no reliable D call. This CDR3 is built from 11 residues. The germline V gene encodes CDR1 SNHLY and CDR2 FYNNEI. V lost 2 bases, J lost 11 bases, and 9 bases lay in between. The CDR3 DNA reads TGTGCCAGCAGTGAACTGAGATGGGCTTTCTTT. Amino acid sequence: CASSELRWAFF.

V is TRBV15 and J is TRBJ1-2; 9 nucleotides line up with TRBD1. The CDR3 contains 13 residues. J lost 7 bases, V lost 3 bases, and 3 bases had no gene match. Germline V lookup: CDR1 LNHNV, CDR2 YYDKDF (reference sequence). The CDR3 sequence is CATSSDRGTGYTF. The CDR3 DNA sequence: TGTGCCACCAGCAGCGACAGGGGGACTGGCTACACCTTC.

This chain joins TRBV20-1 and TRBJ2-5; 7 bases fit TRBD2. The J segment lost 4 bases and the V segment lost 3 bases, leaving 8 bases of the junction unmatched. Per the germline V gene, CDR1 is DFQATT and CDR2 is SNEGSKA (reference sequence). This CDR3 spans 14 amino acids. CDR3 sequence reads: CSASRGEGSETQYF. The CDR3, as DNA: TGCAGTGCTAGTCGCGGGGAGGGCTCAGAGACCCAGTACTTC.

The V call is TRBV28, the J call TRBJ1-1; 8 bases fit TRBD1. Germline V lookup: CDR1 MDHEN, CDR2 SYDVKM. The V segment lost 6 bases and the J segment 4 bases; nucleotides outside the gene matches: 7. The CDR3 consists of 14 residues. CDR3 in amino acids: CASSPPTGATEAFF. CDR3 sequence (DNA): TGTGCCAGCAGCCCGCCGACAGGGGCCACTGAAGCTTTCTTT.

V usage is TRBV5-4 and J usage is TRBJ2-1, with 8 bases matching TRBD2. CDR1 is SGHNT, CDR2 YYREEE, per germline (reference sequence). The V segment lost 4 bases and the J segment 5 bases; nucleotides outside the gene matches: 8. This CDR3 contains 15 residues. The CDR3 DNA follows: TGTGCCAGCAGCCCCCCTCGCGGGAGGCACAATGAGCAGTTCTTC. Translated, it gives CASSPPRGRHNEQFF.

This clone was observed a single time. This rearrangement joins TRBV6-5 to TRBJ1-4; D is uncertain. This CDR3 spans 12 amino acids. Germline V gives CDR1 MNHEY, CDR2 SVGAGI. V was pared by 4 bases and J by 10 bases, with 10 bases between. The CDR3 loop is CASSSDRGKLFF. The CDR3 DNA is TGTGCCAGCAGTTCCGATCGGGGAAAACTGTTTTTT.

The CDR3: CASSPGVGEAFF. The CDR3 DNA reads as TGTGCCAGCAGCCCCGGGGTCGGTGAAGCTTTCTTT. The gene calls are TRBV14 and TRBJ1-1, with D uncertain. The CDR3 is made up of 12 amino acids. Germline CDR1 is SGHDN and CDR2 is FVKESK. The V end lost 4 bases, the J end lost 7 bases, and 10 bases lay between the germline ends.

The CDR3: CASSLDSAGPSSYNEQFF. The CDR3 bases are TGTGCCAGCAGCTTAGACTCGGCAGGGCCGAGCTCCTACAATGAGCAGTTCTTC. The chain combines TRBV11-2 with TRBJ2-1, with a tentative D call TRBD1 (5 bases). Germline values: CDR1 SGHAT, CDR2 FQNNGV. V was shortened by 0 bases and J by 0 bases, with 15 bases between the two germline ends. The CDR3 loop spans 18 amino acids.